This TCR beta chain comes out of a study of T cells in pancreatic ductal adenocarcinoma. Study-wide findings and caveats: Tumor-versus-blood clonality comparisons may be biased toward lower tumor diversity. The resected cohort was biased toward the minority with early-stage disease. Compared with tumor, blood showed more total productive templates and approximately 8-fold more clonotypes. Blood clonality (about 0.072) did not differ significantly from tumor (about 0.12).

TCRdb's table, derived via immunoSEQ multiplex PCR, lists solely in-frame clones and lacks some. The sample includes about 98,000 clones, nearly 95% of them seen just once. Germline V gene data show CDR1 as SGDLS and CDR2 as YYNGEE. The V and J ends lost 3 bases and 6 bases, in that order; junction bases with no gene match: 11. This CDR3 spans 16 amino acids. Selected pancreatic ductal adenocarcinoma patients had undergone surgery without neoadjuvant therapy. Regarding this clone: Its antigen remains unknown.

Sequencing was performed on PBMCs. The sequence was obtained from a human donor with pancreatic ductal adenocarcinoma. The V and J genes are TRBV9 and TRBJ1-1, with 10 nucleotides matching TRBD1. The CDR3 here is CASSASRTGGAAEAFF. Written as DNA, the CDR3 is TGTGCCAGCAGCGCGTCACGGACAGGGGGTGCAGCTGAAGCTTTCTTT.